A single sample is the source of the 13 T cell receptor beta chains below, sequenced in a study of Graves' ophthalmopathy and Graves' hyperthyroidism. Amplified material comprised TCR beta CDR3 regions derived from RNA transcripts. Scientists carried out first-round RT-PCR using HTBI primers and then a second-round multiplex PCR. TCRdb redid the calling of the multiplex PCR reads with MiXCR, one entry per CDR3 protein. In the table there are hundreds of thousands of distinct CDR3 sequences, 20% to 25% of which are singletons. Material for sequencing was peripheral blood. These receptors were taken from a woman younger than 30 with stable Graves' hyperthyroidism.

This clonotype was seen at least ten times. The CDR3 DNA reads as TGTGCCAGCAGCGAACCTGGACAGTTTTACGAGCAGTACTTC. Protein: CASSEPGQFYEQYF. The chain combines TRBV2 with TRBJ2-7; a weak D match, TRBD1 (6 bases). CDR1 is SNHLY and CDR2 is FYNNEI in the germline V gene. The CDR3 runs 14 residues. V was clipped by 6 bases and J by 4 bases, with 16 bases between them.

Details on this clonotype: One end of the junction varies from germline; a read error may be responsible. The rearrangement uses TRBV12-3 or TRBV12-4 and TRBJ1-2, with 11 positions matching TRBD1. This CDR3 has 14 amino acids. Here the CDR3 DNA reads TGTGCCAGCCCCACACCGGACAGGGGGCTGCCACTTTTATTC. This gives the protein CASPTPDRGLPLLF.

The V and J genes are TRBV18 and TRBJ1-1; no reliable D call. The CDR3 length is 15 residues. Trimming took 6 bases from V and 4 from J, leaving 18 bases between them. Per germline, CDR1 KGHSH and CDR2 LQKENI. CDR3 nucleotides: TGTGCCAGCTCCCGAGACTCCACATGGGGCACTGAAGCTTTCTTT. Translation gives CASSRDSTWGTEAFF.

The chain uses TRBV3-1 and TRBJ2-2, with TRBD2 identical over 7 bases. This CDR3 has 16 residues. V lost 1 base and J lost 5; bases outside the gene matches: 7. The germline V gene has CDR1 LGHDT and CDR2 YNNKEL (reference sequence). The CDR3 bases are TGTGCCAGCAGCCAAGCCAGCGGGATTGGGACCGGGGAGCTGTTTTTT. Amino acids: CASSQASGIGTGELFF.

This clonotype has ten or more counts. The chain is built from TRBV25-1 and TRBJ1-6; D is undetermined. In germline, CDR1 is MGHDK, CDR2 SYGVNS. V was trimmed by 2 bases and J by 10 bases, leaving 9 bases between them. This CDR3 has 13 amino acids. As DNA, the CDR3 is TGTGCCAGCAGTGAAATGGGTGGGTCACCCCTCCACTTT. It codes for CASSEMGGSPLHF.

This clonotype has ten or more counts. The rearrangement uses TRBV3-1 and TRBJ1-2, with D hard to call. There are 12 residues in the CDR3. From germline, CDR1 is LGHDT and CDR2 YNNKEL (reference sequence). Trimming shortened V by 2 bases and J by 8 bases, and 9 bases separated the two germline ends. CDR3 region: CASSQNDFGYTF. The CDR3 bases are TGTGCCAGCAGCCAAAATGACTTCGGCTACACCTTC. The full variable domain, its missing parts supplied by reference TRBV3-1 and TRBJ1-2, is DTAVSQTPKYLVTQMGNDKSIKCEQNLGHDTMYWYKQDSKKFLKIMFSYNNKELIINETVPNRFSPKSPDKAHLNLHINSLELGDSAVYFCASSQNDFGYTFGSGTRLTVV.

This clonotype was counted ten times or more. This chain uses TRBV13 with TRBJ1-2, with D perhaps matching TRBD1 (6 bases). The V end lost 5 bases, the J end lost 2 bases, and 12 bases lay between the germline ends. This CDR3 has 14 amino acids. In germline, CDR1 is PRHDT, CDR2 FYEKMQ (reference sequence). The DNA for the CDR3 is TGTGCCAGCAGCCCGTTACAGGGCAACTATGGCTACACCTTC. Translating it yields CASSPLQGNYGYTF.

This clonotype was seen many times. The chain has TRBV7-9 and TRBJ2-7; 14 bases are shared with TRBD2. The germline V gene has CDR1 SEHNR and CDR2 FQNEAQ (reference sequence). The CDR3 covers 13 residues. V trimming: 5 bases; J trimming: 10 bases; junction bases outside the gene matches: 4. CDR3 region: CASSLGLAGAQYF. The CDR3 nucleotides read TGTGCCAGCAGCCTGGGACTAGCGGGAGCCCAGTACTTC. The full variable domain, in which reference TRBV7-9 and TRBJ2-7 provide the parts outside the CDR3, is DTGVSQNPRHKITKRGQNVTFRCDPISEHNRLYWYRQTLGQGPEFLTYFQNEAQLEKSRLLSDRFSAERPKGSFSTLEIQRTEQGDSAMYLCASSLGLAGAQYFGPGTRLTVT.

The CDR3 sequence is CSAMTGVGETQYF. In nucleotides, the CDR3 is TGCAGTGCCATGACAGGGGTGGGAGAGACCCAGTACTTC. The genes are TRBV20-1 and TRBJ2-5; 8 bases align to TRBD1. The CDR3 totals 13 residues. The V segment lost 6 bases and the J segment 4 bases; nucleotides outside the gene matches: 7. CDR1 DFQATT and CDR2 SNEGSKA come from the germline V gene (reference sequence).

This clonotype came up many times. The chain combines TRBV18 with TRBJ2-5; 11 bases map to TRBD2. The V gene's germline CDR1 is KGHSH and CDR2 LQKENI. The V gene end was trimmed by 6 bases and the J gene end by 5 bases; junction bases not matched to a gene: 14. The CDR3 is 17 residues long. The CDR3 here is CASSPRLTSGIGETQYF. DNA for the CDR3: TGTGCCAGCTCGCCCCGGCTGACTAGCGGGATCGGCGAGACCCAGTACTTC.

The V gene is TRBV2, the J gene TRBJ2-5; tentative D call: TRBD1 (5 bases). V was trimmed by 4 bases and J by 5 bases, leaving 11 bases between them. CDR3 length: 13 amino acids. The V gene's germline CDR1 is SNHLY and CDR2 FYNNEI. CDR3 residues: CASSVKGWETQYF. In DNA, the CDR3 is TGTGCCAGCAGTGTCAAGGGGTGGGAGACCCAGTACTTC.

This clonotype was observed a few times. The genes are TRBV19 and TRBJ2-2, with D possibly being TRBD1 (7 bases). Germline lookup yields CDR1 LNHDA and CDR2 SQIVND (reference sequence). CDR3 length equals 16 residues. The V end was cut by 7 bases, the J end by 1 base, with 16 bases between. DNA for the CDR3: TGTGCCAGTACCCCAACAGGGGAGGTGAACACCGGGGAGCTGTTTTTT. It is translated as CASTPTGEVNTGELFF.

This clonotype occurred many times. This chain uses TRBV20-1 with TRBJ1-1, with a possible D match to TRBD1 (5 bases). Germline-derived CDR1 and CDR2 are DFQATT and SNEGSKA (reference sequence). There are 12 residues in the CDR3. With 5 bases removed from V and 10 bases from J, the gap between germline ends came to 17 bases. The CDR3 reads CSAEGPRTLAFF. CDR3 nucleotide sequence: TGCAGTGCTGAGGGACCAAGAACATTAGCTTTCTTT.